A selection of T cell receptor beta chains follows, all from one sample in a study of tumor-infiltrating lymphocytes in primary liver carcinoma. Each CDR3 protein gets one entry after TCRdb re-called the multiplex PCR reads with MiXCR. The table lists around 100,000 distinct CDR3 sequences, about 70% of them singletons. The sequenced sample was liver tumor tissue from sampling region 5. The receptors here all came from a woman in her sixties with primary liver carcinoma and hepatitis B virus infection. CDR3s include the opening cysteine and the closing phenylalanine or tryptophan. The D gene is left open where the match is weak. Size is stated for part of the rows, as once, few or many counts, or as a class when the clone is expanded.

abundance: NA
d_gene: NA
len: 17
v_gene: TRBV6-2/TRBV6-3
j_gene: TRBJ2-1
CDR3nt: TGTGCCAGCAGCTCCTCTCGAGGGGGGGCCCCCTACAATGAGCAGTTCTTC
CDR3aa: CASSSSRGGAPYNEQFF

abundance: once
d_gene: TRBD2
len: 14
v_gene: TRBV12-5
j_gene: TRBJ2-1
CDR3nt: TGTGTTAGTGGTACAAAGCGGGAGAAGGATGATCTGTTCTTC
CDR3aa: CVSGTKREKDDLFF

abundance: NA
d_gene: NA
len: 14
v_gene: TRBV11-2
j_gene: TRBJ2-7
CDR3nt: TGTGCGAGCAGCCCCCCTTCTAGGGCTAGCGAGCAGTACTTC
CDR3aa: CASSPPSRASEQYF

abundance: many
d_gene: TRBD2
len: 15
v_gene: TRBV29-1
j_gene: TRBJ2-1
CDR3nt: TGCAGCGTGGGGGGGGGGACTAGCGGATACAATGAGCAGTTCTTC
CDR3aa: CSVGGGTSGYNEQFF

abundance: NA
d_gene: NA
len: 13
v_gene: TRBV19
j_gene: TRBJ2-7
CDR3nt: TGTGCCAGTAGTATTGACTACTCCTACGAGCAGTACTTC
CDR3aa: CASSIDYSYEQYF

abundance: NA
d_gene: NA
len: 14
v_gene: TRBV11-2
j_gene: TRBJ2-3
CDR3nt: TGTGCCAGTAGCCTGAACAGGGATGTAGATACGCAGTATTTT
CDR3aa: CASSLNRDVDTQYF

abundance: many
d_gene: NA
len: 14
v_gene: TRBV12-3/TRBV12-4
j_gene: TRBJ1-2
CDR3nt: TGTGCCAGCAGTTTACTTTCCCGGTCGGGGAGCTACACCTTC
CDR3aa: CASSLLSRSGSYTF

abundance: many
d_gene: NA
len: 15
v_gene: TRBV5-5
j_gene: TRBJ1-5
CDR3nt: TGTGCCAGCAGCTTGAGGCAGGATAGCAATCAGCCCCAGCATTTT
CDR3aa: CASSLRQDSNQPQHF

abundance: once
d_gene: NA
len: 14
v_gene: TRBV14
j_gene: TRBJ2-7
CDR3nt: TGTGCCAGCGACCAGGAGCTTAGCTCCTACGAGCAGTACTTC
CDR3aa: CASDQELSSYEQYF

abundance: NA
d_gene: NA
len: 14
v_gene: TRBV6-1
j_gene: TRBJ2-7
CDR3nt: TGTACCAGCAGTTTAACTATCACTACTACGGAGCAGTACTTC
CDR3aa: CTSSLTITTTEQYF

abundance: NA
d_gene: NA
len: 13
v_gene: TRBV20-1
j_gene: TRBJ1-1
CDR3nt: TGCAGTGCTTCCTCCGGGCTCCTAACTGAAGCTTTCTTT
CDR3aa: CSASSGLLTEAFF

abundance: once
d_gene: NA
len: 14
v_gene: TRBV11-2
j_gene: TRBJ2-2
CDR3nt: TGTGCCAGTAGCTTAGATCATCAGGCCGGGGAGTTGTTTTTT
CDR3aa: CASSLDHQAGELFF

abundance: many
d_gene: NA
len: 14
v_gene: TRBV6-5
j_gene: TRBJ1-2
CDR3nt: TGTGCCAGCAGTTACTCGAACAGGGACTATGGCTACACCTTC
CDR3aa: CASSYSNRDYGYTF

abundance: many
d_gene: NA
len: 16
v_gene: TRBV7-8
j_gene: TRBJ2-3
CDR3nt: TGTGCCAGCAGCCCCCGTTGGGGAGGGGGCGCAGATACGCAGTATTTT
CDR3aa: CASSPRWGGGADTQYF

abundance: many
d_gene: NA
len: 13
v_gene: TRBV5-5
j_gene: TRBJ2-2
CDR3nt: TGTGCCAGCAATTGGGTGTTGACCGGGGAGCTGTTTTTT
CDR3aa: CASNWVLTGELFF

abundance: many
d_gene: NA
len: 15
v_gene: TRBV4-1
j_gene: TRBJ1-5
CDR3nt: TGCGCCAGCAGCCAAGTGGGGTGGAGCAATCAGCCCCAGCATTTT
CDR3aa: CASSQVGWSNQPQHF

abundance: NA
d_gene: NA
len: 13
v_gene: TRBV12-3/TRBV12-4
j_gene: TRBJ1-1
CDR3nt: TGTGCCAGCACACCGGCTGGGGGGGATGAAGCTTTCTTT
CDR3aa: CASTPAGGDEAFF

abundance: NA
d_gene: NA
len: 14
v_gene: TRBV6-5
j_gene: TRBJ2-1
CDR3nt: TGTACCAGCAGTTGGGACCACCGTGCAGATAAGCAGTTCTTC
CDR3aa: CTSSWDHRADKQFF

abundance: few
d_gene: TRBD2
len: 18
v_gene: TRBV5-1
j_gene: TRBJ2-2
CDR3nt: TGCGCCAGCAGCCGCCTGGGGTCAGTAGCGGGAGTTACCGGGGAGCTGTTTTTT
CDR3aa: CASSRLGSVAGVTGELFF

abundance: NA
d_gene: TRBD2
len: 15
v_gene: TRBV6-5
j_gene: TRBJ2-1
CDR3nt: TGTGCCAGCAGTTCCAGGACTAGCGGGAGGTGTGAGCAGTCCTTC
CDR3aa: CASSSRTSGRCEQSF

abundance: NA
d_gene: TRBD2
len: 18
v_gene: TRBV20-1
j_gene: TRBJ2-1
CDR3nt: TGCAGTGCTAGAGGATCCACGGGCGGCGGGAGAGGGTACAATGAGCAGTTCTTC
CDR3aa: CSARGSTGGGRGYNEQFF

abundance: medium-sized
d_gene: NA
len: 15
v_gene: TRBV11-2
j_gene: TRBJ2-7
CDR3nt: TGTGCCAGCAGCTTGGGGGCGGCTTCCCTCTACGAGCAGTACTTC
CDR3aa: CASSLGAASLYEQYF

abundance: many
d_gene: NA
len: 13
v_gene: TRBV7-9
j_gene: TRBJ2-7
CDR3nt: TGTGCCAGCATTTCGGACAACTCCTACGAGCAGTACTTC
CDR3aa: CASISDNSYEQYF

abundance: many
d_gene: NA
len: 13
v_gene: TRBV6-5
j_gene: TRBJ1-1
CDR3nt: TGTGCCAGCGTCGGGACACTGAACACTGAAGCTTTCTTT
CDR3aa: CASVGTLNTEAFF

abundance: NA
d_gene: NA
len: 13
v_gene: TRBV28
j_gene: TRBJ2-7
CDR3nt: TGTGCCAACAGTTTACGTCCCCGGTACGAGCAGTACTTC
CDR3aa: CANSLRPRYEQYF

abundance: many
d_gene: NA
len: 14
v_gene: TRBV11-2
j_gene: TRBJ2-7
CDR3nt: TGTGCCAGCAGCCCCGACTACTTCTCCTACGAGCAGTACTTC
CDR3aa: CASSPDYFSYEQYF

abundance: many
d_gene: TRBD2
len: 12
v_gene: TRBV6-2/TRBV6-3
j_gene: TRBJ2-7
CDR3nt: TGTGCCAGCAGTCCGTGGGGGGGCGAGCAGTACTTC
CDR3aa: CASSPWGGEQYF

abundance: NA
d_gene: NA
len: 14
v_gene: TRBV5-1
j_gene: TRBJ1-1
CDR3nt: TGCGTCAGCAGCTTGGGCATAGCTAACACTGAAGCTTTCTTT
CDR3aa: CVSSLGIANTEAFF

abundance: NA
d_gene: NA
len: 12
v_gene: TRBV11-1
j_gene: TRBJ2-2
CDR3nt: TGTGCCAGCAGTCCACCACCAGGGGAGCTGTTTTTT
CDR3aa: CASSPPPGELFF

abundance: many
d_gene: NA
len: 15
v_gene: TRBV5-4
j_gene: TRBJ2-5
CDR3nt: TGTGCCAGCAGCTTGGAAGGGCCCTGGGGGGAGACCCAGTACTTC
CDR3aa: CASSLEGPWGETQYF

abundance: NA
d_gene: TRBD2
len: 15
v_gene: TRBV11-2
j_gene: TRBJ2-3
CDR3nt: TGTGCCAGTAACCCTGGACTAGCGGGCCCAGATACACAGTATTTT
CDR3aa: CASNPGLAGPDTQYF

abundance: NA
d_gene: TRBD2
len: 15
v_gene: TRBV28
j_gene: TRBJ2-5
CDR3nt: TGTGCCAGCAGCCTAGCGGAGACGTACCAAGAGACCCAGTACTTC
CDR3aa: CASSLAETYQETQYF

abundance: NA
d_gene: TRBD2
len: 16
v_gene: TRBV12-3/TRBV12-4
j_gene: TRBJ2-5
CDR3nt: TGTGCCAGCTGTTCCACTAGCGGGAGGTTCGGGGAGACCCAGTACTTC
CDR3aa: CASCSTSGRFGETQYF

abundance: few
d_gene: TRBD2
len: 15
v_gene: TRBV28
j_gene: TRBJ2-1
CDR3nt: TGTGCCAGCAGTAAGACTAGCGGGAGAGGGAATGAGCAGTTCTTC
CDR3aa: CASSKTSGRGNEQFF

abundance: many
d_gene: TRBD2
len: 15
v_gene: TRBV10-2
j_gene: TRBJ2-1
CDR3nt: TGCGCCAGCAGGGAGCCGGGACTAGCGGGCAATGAGCAGTTCTTC
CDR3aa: CASREPGLAGNEQFF

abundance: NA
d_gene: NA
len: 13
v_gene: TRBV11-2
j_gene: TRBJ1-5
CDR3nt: TGTGCTAGCAGCTTAGAACCAGTAGCGTCCCGGCATTTT
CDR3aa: CASSLEPVASRHF

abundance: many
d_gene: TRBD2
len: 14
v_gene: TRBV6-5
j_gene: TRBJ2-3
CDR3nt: TGTGCCAGCAGCCCGGGACTAGGGGGTAATACGCAGTATTTT
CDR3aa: CASSPGLGGNTQYF

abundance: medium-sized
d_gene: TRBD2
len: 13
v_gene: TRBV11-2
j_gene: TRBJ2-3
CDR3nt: TGTGCCAGCAGCTCTGGACTAGCGGGAGGCCGGTATTTT
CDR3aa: CASSSGLAGGRYF

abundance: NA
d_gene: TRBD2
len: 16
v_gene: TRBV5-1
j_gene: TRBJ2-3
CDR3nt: TGCGCCAGCAGCTTGCAGACTAGCGGGAGCACAGATACGCAGTATTTT
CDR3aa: CASSLQTSGSTDTQYF

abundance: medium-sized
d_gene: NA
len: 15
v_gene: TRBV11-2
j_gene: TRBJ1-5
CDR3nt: TGTGCCAGCAGCTTAGGGACTTTAAGTAATCAGCCCCAGCATTTT
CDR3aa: CASSLGTLSNQPQHF

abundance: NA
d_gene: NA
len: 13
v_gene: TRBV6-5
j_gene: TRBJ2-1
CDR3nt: TGCGCCAGCAGCTCCCTTAGTGGGAATGAGCCGTTCTTC
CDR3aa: CASSSLSGNEPFF

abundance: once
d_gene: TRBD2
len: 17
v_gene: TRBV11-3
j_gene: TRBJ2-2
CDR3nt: TGTGCCAGCAGCTTAGGTCAAGGCGGGAGGGCCACCGGGGAGCTGTTTTTT
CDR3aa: CASSLGQGGRATGELFF

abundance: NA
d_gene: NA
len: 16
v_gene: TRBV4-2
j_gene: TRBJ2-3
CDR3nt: TGTGCCTGCAGCCAAGATCCGGGACTGGGCACAGATACGCAGTATTTT
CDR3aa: CACSQDPGLGTDTQYF

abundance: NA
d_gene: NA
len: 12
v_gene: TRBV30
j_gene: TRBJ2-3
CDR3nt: NA
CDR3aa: CAWAPGTDKRYF

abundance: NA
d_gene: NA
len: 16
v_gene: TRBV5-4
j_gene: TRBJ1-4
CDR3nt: TGCGCCAGCAGCTTGGGGGGGCAGGTCTCGAATGAAAAACTGTTTTTT
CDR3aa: CASSLGGQVSNEKLFF

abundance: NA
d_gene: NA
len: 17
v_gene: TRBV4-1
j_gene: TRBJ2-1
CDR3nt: TGCTCCAGCATCCAAGGGGCTTGGGGAGGTTCCTACAATGAGCAGTTCTTC
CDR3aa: CSSIQGAWGGSYNEQFF

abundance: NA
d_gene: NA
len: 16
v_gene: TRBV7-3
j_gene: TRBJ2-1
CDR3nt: TGTGCCAGCAGCTTAGGGAGTAGTTCCAGAGTGGATGAGCAGTTCTTC
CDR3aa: CASSLGSSSRVDEQFF

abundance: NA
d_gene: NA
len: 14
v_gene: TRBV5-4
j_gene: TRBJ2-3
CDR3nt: TGTGCCAGCAGCCTAAGGCAGGGCACAGATACGCACTATTTT
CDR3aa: CASSLRQGTDTHYF

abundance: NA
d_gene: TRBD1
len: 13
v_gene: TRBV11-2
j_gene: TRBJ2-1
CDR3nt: TGTGATAGCACCTGGGACAGAGACAATGGGCAGTTCTTC
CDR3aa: CDSTWDRDNGQFF

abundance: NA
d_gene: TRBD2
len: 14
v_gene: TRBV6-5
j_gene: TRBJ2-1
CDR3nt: TGTGCCAGCCAAGAGCGGGACTCCCGCAATGAGCAGTTCTTC
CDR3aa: CASQERDSRNEQFF

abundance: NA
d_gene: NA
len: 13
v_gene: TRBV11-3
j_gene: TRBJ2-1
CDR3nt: TGTGCCGGCAGTGCCGGGGGCTGCAATGAGCAGTGCTTC
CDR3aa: CAGSAGGCNEQCF

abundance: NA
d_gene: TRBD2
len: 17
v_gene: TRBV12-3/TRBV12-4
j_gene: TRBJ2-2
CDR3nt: TGTGTCAGCAGTTTAGGCACTAGTGGGAGGGGTCACGGGGAGCTGTTTTTT
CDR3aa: CVSSLGTSGRGHGELFF

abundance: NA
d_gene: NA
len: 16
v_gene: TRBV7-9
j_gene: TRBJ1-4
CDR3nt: TGTGCCAGCGGCTTAGGGGATCAAACACGGGGTGAAAAACTGTTTTTT
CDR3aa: CASGLGDQTRGEKLFF